The table lists the clone carrying this TCR beta chain with a few counts. This sample is drawn from a study of response to subunit inactivated influenza vaccine. Losses at the gene ends were 5 bases for V and 9 bases for J; bases not matched to a gene: 15. The CDR3 covers 15 residues. Germline assignment: CDR1 SGHTA and CDR2 FQGNSA. TCRdb ran MiXCR on the RT-PCR reads and lists one entry per CDR3 protein. This repertoire shows fewer than 700,000 distinct CDR3 sequences, approximately 13% found once; its top ten account for under 15%. The chain is built from TRBV7-2 and TRBJ2-7; 8 bases fit TRBD2. Material: PBMCs from blood, obtained 35 to 45 days after vaccination. The sequence derives from a man over 45 who received an inactivated influenza vaccine. The CDR3 bases are TGTGCCAGCAGCCCACTCCAATCAGCGGGAGTGGTGCAGTACTTC. Protein sequence: CASSPLQSAGVVQYF.